The rows below give T cell receptor beta chains drawn from one sample of a study of cytomegalovirus exposure and HLA in healthy donors. Here immunoSEQ multiplex PCR was the method, and the copy in TCRdb shows in-frame clones only, minus some. The sample carries about 150,000 clones, roughly 90% recorded once. Input material: PBMCs. The source of these receptors is a man between 18 and 35 years old in good health and CMV-seropositive. Each CDR3 is given with its conserved first and last residue. Clone size is stated in some rows and not others, as once, few, many or a class when expanded.

cdr3_aa	clone_size	v_call	j_call
CASSQEDRTDSNYGYTF	once	TRBV4-3	TRBJ1-2
CASSQTRREGLHGYTF	NA	TRBV4-1	TRBJ1-2
CASSIDRGTEAFF	NA	TRBV19	TRBJ1-1
CASSHRGQAGGYTF	NA	TRBV6-1	TRBJ1-2
CSVIKNTEAFF	NA	TRBV29-1	TRBJ1-1
CASTEPYSYEQYF	NA	TRBV10-2	TRBJ2-7
CASSPRSADSSPYEQYF	NA	TRBV4-1	TRBJ2-7
CASSPSGENYGYTF	NA	TRBV4-2	TRBJ1-2
CAWTSGGGSTDTQYF	NA	TRBV30	TRBJ2-3
CASSRDSNTEAFF	NA	TRBV18	TRBJ1-1
CATKMQVSYGYTF	NA	TRBV6-5	TRBJ1-2
CASSSGQNYGYTF	NA	TRBV28	TRBJ1-2
CASSLGGGESPLHF	NA	TRBV5-5	TRBJ1-6
CASSIRRAGGPAQYF	NA	TRBV19	TRBJ2-3
CASSLRTPGGLGYTF	NA	TRBV7-2	TRBJ1-2
CASSKTGVPNQPQHF	NA	TRBV6-5	TRBJ1-5
CASSWMDREGQYF	NA	TRBV5-1	TRBJ2-7
CASSFRGRYNEQFF	NA	TRBV7-2	TRBJ2-1
CASSEQGGGNTIYF	NA	TRBV25-1	TRBJ1-3
CASSDIGLAEPYEQYF	NA	TRBV6-1	TRBJ2-7
CASSFRRGPQSSYNEQFF	NA	TRBV5-4	TRBJ2-1
CASSQETGDPSPLHF	NA	TRBV4-3	TRBJ1-6
CASIDRDYGELFF	NA	TRBV28	TRBJ2-2
CASSTQLNGYTF	NA	TRBV9	TRBJ1-2
CASSLIGQRNEKLFF	NA	TRBV7-9	TRBJ1-4
CASSLSSGGRTGYEQYF	NA	TRBV7-6	TRBJ2-7
CASSPGDRGDLKQYF	NA	TRBV4-3	TRBJ2-7
CASSADMRQFF	NA	TRBV7-9	TRBJ2-1
CASSPGGASYGYTF	NA	TRBV19	TRBJ1-2
CASSYGGPNTEAFF	once	TRBV6-5	TRBJ1-1
CASSSDRAKNIQYF	NA	TRBV13	TRBJ2-4
CASQRGGNEQFF	NA	TRBV2	TRBJ2-1
CASSFPPTDTQYF	NA	TRBV7-2	TRBJ2-3
CASSPRSGGLAGGQPFF	NA	TRBV7-2	TRBJ2-1
CASSLSIRDTQYF	NA	TRBV27	TRBJ2-3
CASSQDKLAGVLSDEQYF	NA	TRBV4-1	TRBJ2-7
CASSPLRQGGNEQFF	NA	TRBV5-1	TRBJ2-1
CASSQRGLAVTQYF	NA	TRBV14	TRBJ2-5
CASRLALYNEQFF	NA	TRBV27	TRBJ2-1
CASSYEGRGQSTIYF	NA	TRBV6-5	TRBJ1-3
CASSGGLAGEGDTQYF	NA	TRBV9	TRBJ2-3
CASSVAASQVNEKLFF	NA	TRBV9	TRBJ1-4
CASSPSLEQNIQYF	NA	TRBV18	TRBJ2-4
CASTMGQGASDEQFF	NA	TRBV5-8	TRBJ2-1
CASSTISGTGDEKLFF	NA	TRBV18	TRBJ1-4
CASADRGPMNTEAFF	once	TRBV19	TRBJ1-1
CASSGLEGGQNEQFF	NA	TRBV9	TRBJ2-1
CASCRNPGFEAFF	NA	TRBV7-9	TRBJ1-1
CASSQEAGDQFF	NA	TRBV4-3	TRBJ2-1
CAISSVNEQFF	NA	TRBV10-3	TRBJ2-1
CASSFIAGAVETQYF	NA	TRBV27	TRBJ2-5